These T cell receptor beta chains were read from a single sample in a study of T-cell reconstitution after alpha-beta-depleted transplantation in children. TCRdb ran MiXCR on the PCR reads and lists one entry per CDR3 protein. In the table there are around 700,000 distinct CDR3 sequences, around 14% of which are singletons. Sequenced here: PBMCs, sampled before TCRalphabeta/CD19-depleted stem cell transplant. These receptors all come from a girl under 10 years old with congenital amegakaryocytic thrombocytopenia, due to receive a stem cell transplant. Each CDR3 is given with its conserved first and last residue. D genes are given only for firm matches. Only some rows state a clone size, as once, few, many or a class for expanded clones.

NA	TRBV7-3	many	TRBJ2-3	TGTGCCAGCAGCTCTGGACGGGGATACACAGATACGCAGTATTTT	CASSSGRGYTDTQYF
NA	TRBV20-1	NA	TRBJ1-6	TGCAGTGCTTTTCGGGACCGTAATTCACCCCTCCACTTT	CSAFRDRNSPLHF
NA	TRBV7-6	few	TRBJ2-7	TGTGCCAGCAAGGGGGAGGGGTCTAACGAGCAGTACTTC	CASKGEGSNEQYF
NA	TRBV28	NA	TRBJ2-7	TGTGCCAGCGGCCTCGTCGAGCAGTACTTC	CASGLVEQYF
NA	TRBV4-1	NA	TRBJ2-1	TGCGCCAGCAGCTCCCTAGCGAGCTCCTACAATGAGCAGTTCTTC	CASSSLASSYNEQFF
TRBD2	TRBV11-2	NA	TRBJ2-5	TGTGCCAGCAGCTTGATAGCGGGCGTGCAAGAGACCCAGTACTTC	CASSLIAGVQETQYF
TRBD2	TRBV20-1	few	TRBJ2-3	TGCAGTGCTAGGGTTCTAGCGGGGAAAGATACGCAGTATTTT	CSARVLAGKDTQYF
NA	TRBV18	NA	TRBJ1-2	TGTGCCAGCTCACCTCCCCGTGTTGCATTCGAATATGGCTACACCTTC	CASSPPRVAFEYGYTF
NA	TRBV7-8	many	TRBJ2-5	TGTGCCAGCAGCTTACCCTTCAGCCAAGAGACCCAGTACTTC	CASSLPFSQETQYF
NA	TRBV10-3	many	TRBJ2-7	TGTGCCATCAGTGTTAGGCCCCTGAGCTCCTACGAGCAGTACTTC	CAISVRPLSSYEQYF
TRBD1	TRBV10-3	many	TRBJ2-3	TGTGCCATCAGCCTTAGGACAGGGGGCACAGATACGCAGTATTTT	CAISLRTGGTDTQYF
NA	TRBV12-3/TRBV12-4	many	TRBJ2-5	TGTGCCAGCAGTTTACTGAGGGTCCAAGAGACCCAGTACTTC	CASSLLRVQETQYF
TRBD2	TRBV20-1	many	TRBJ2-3	TGCAGTGCTAGAGATCCCGAAGCGGGAGGGCCGACAGATACGCAGTATTTT	CSARDPEAGGPTDTQYF
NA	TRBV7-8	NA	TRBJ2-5	TGTGCCAGCAGCTCGGGTTACTACGTCCCTGAGACCCAGTACTTC	CASSSGYYVPETQYF
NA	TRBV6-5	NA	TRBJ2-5	TGTGCCAGCAGTTATTACACAGGGCCCCAGGGGACCCAGTACTTC	CASSYYTGPQGTQYF
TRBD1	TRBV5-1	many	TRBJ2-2	TGCGCCACCGCACCACAGGGGGCGAACACCGGGGAGCTGTTTTTT	CATAPQGANTGELFF
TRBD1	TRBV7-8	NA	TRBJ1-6	TGTGCCAGCAGCTGGGACAGGGGGCATTCACCCCTCCACTTT	CASSWDRGHSPLHF
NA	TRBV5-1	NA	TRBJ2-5	TGCGCCAGCAGATTTGGGGGCCAAGAGACCCAGTACTTC	CASRFGGQETQYF
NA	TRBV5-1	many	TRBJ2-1	TGTGCCAGCAGTTTAGAGAGGGGTGAGCAGTTCTTC	CASSLERGEQFF
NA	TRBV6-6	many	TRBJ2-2	TGTGCCAGCAGGGAGTCCACCGGGGAGCTGTTTTTT	CASRESTGELFF
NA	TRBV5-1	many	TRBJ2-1	TGCGCCAGCAGCTTGGAGGAAACAAGGTTCTTC	CASSLEETRFF
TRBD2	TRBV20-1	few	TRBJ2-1	TGCAGTGCTCGGACCGGGACTAGCGATTACAATGAGCAGTTCTTC	CSARTGTSDYNEQFF
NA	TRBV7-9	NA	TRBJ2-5	TGTGCCAGCAGCTTAGCTGTGAAGACCCAGTACTTC	CASSLAVKTQYF
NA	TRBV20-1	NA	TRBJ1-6	TGCAGTGCTAGGATCAGGAGGTCCTATAATTCACCCCTCCACTTT	CSARIRRSYNSPLHF
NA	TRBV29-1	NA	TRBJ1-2	TGCAGCGTTTTTGGGGATGCGGAGGGCTACACCTTC	CSVFGDAEGYTF
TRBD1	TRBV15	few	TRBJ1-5	TGTGCCACCAGCACAGGGGGCGCAGGTCAGCCCCAGCATTTT	CATSTGGAGQPQHF
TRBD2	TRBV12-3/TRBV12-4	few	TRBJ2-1	TGTGCCAGCAGTCCCCATCTAGCGGGGGGCTCCTACAATGAGCAGTTCTTC	CASSPHLAGGSYNEQFF